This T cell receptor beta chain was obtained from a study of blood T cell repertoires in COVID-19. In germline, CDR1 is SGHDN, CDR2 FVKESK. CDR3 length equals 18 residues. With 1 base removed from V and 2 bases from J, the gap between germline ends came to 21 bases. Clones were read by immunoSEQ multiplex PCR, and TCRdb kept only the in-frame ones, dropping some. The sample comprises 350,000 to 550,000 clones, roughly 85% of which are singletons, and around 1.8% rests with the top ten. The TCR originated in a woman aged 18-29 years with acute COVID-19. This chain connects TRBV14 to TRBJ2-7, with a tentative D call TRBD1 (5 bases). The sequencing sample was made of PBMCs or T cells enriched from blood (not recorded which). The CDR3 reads CASSQAPPGFNTPYEQYF. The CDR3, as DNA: TGTGCCAGCAGCCAAGCACCCCCAGGGTTTAATACCCCCTACGAGCAGTACTTC.